These 8 T cell receptor beta chains originate from one sample sequenced in a study of T cell responses to AZD1222 COVID-19 vaccine. TCRdb's table, derived via immunoSEQ multiplex PCR, lists solely in-frame clones and lacks some. The repertoire holds about 130,000 clones, with approximately 93% as singletons. Sequencing used peripheral blood, obtained on day 0 of AZD1222 vaccination. These TCRs come from an adult in good health.

V and J are TRBV6-6 and TRBJ2-1; 7 nucleotides agree with TRBD1. CDR1 is MNHNY and CDR2 is SVGAGI in the germline V gene (reference sequence). The trim removed 6 bases at V and 8 bases at J, leaving 4 bases unmatched. The CDR3 is 12 residues long. The CDR3 region is CASSDREYEQFF. As DNA, the CDR3 is TGTGCCAGCAGCGACAGGGAATATGAGCAGTTCTTC.

This rearrangement joins TRBV6-6 to TRBJ1-2, with D possibly matching TRBD1 (5 bases). The CDR3 is made up of 15 amino acids. CDR1 and CDR2 from the germline V gene are MNHNY and SVGAGI (reference sequence). With 7 bases removed from V and 0 bases from J, the gap between germline ends came to 15 bases. The CDR3 region has the DNA TGTGCCAGCAAAATGTCGGGGGTCCCTAACTATGGCTACACCTTC. Translation gives CASKMSGVPNYGYTF.

The chain employs TRBV28 and TRBJ2-1; 11 bases are a match to TRBD2. V lost 6 bases, J lost 6 bases, and 10 bases stayed unmatched. The length of the CDR3 is 16 residues. Per the germline V gene, CDR1 is MDHEN and CDR2 is SYDVKM. CDR3 DNA: TGTGCCAGCAGCAGACCGACTAGCGGGACTCCCAATGAGCAGTTCTTC. Protein product: CASSRPTSGTPNEQFF.

The V gene is TRBV3-1 (or the pseudogene TRBV3-2), the J gene TRBJ2-1, with 11 nucleotides matching TRBD1. The CDR3 is 16 amino acids. In germline, CDR1 is LGHDT, CDR2 YNNKEL (reference sequence). Trimming at V came to 3 bases and at J to 6 bases, leaving 7 bases not matched to a gene. Here the CDR3 DNA reads TGTGCCAGCAGCCACCTGTGGACAGGGGGCGTCAATGAGCAGTTCTTC. Protein product: CASSHLWTGGVNEQFF.

CDR3 bases: TGCGCCAGCAGCCTGCAGTCCTACAATGAGCAGTTCTTC. Protein product: CASSLQSYNEQFF. V gene TRBV5-1 combines with J gene TRBJ2-1; no reliable D call. V lost 4 bases to trimming and J lost 1 base, with 6 bases between them. From germline, CDR1 is SGHRS and CDR2 YFSETQ. The CDR3 is 13 amino acids.

This clone was found a few times. V gene TRBV5-6 combines with J gene TRBJ1-1, with D possibly matching TRBD1 (5 bases). The V gene lost 4 bases and the J gene lost 0 bases, with 19 bases spanning the gap. CDR1 is SGHDT and CDR2 is YYEEEE in the germline V gene. The CDR3 is 17 residues long. The CDR3 is CASSHVIMQGMNTEAFF. The DNA of the CDR3 is TGTGCCAGCAGCCACGTTATCATGCAGGGAATGAACACTGAAGCTTTCTTT.

The chain combines TRBV19 with TRBJ1-5; 8 bases are a match to TRBD1. The J segment lost 4 bases and the V segment lost 6 bases, leaving 8 bases of the junction unmatched. Germline V lookup: CDR1 LNHDA, CDR2 SQIVND (reference sequence). The CDR3 covers 15 residues. CDR3 DNA sequence: TGTGCCAGTAGACAGGACAGGGCTGGAAATCAGCCCCAGCATTTT. It codes for CASRQDRAGNQPQHF.

This clone turned up a few times. This rearrangement joins TRBV7-3 to TRBJ1-5, with a tentative D call TRBD1 (5 bases). Trimming removed 0 bases from V and 3 bases from J, with 9 bases in between. The germline V gene encodes CDR1 SGHTA and CDR2 FQGTGA. The CDR3 totals 15 residues. The CDR3 region has the DNA TGTGCCAGCAGCTTAACAGGGGCCCTCAATCAGCCCCAGCATTTT. This gives the protein CASSLTGALNQPQHF.